Given below is one TCR beta chain in context. The data were obtained in a study of cytomegalovirus exposure and HLA in healthy donors. The PCR had 60 Vbeta and 13 Jbeta primers. Original analysis: Around 80 million unique TCR beta chains, about 10 million of them shared, were counted by a later analysis. The repertoire was sequenced with immunoSEQ multiplex PCR; TCRdb's copy has only in-frame clones and lacks some. V and J calls and clone size are as listed in that table; D and trimming were resolved from the DNA. The data contain about 110,000 clones, 70% to 85% of them seen just once; the ten biggest clones take up about 0.8%. The sequenced sample consisted of PBMCs. The source is a boy younger than 18 in good health and CMV-seronegative.

CDR3 amino acids: CASSMEASGGSDTQYF. The CDR3 DNA reads TGCGCCAGCAGCATGGAGGCTAGCGGGGGATCGGATACGCAGTATTTT. This chain joins TRBV5-1 and TRBJ2-3; 10 nucleotides agree with TRBD2. CDR1 is SGHRS, CDR2 YFSETQ, per germline. J gave up 6 bases and V 4 bases, and 11 bases lay outside the gene matches. The CDR3 has 16 residues.